This entry is about one T cell receptor beta chain. Its target is unknown. Primers included in the PCR were 60 Vbeta and 13 Jbeta primers. Some clones are missing from TCRdb's copy, which holds only in-frame ones; the method was immunoSEQ multiplex PCR. The table shows under 150,000 clones, with roughly two thirds occurring only once. The entry originates in a study of cytomegalovirus exposure and HLA in healthy donors. The study's findings and limits: Sequencing likely caused a cluster of highly shared sequence variants.

Trimming removed 3 bases from V and 8 bases from J; junction bases left unmatched: 10. The germline CDR1 and CDR2 sequences are LNHNV and YYDKDF (reference sequence). The CDR3 extends over 15 amino acids. V usage is TRBV15 and J usage is TRBJ1-1, with 9 nucleotides matching TRBD1. The source of this sequence is a woman aged 40 to 50 in good health and CMV-seronegative. The sample comprised PBMCs. The DNA of the CDR3 is TGTGCCACCAGCAGGACGGGACAGGGCTATTTCGAAGCTTTCTTT. Its translation: CATSRTGQGYFEAFF.